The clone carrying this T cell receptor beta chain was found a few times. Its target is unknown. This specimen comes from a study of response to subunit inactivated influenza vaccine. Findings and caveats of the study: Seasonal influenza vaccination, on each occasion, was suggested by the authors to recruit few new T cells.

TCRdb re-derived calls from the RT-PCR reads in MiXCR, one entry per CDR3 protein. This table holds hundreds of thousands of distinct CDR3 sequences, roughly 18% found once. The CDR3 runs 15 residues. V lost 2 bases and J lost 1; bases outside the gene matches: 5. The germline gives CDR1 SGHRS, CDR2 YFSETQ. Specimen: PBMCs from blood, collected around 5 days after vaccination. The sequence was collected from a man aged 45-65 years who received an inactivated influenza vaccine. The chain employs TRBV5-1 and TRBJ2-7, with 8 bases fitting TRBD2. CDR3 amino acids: CASSFLREGSYEQYF. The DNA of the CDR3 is TGCGCCAGCAGCTTTCTCCGGGAGGGATCCTACGAGCAGTACTTC. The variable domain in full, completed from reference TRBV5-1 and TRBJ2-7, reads KAGVTQTPRYLIKTRGQQVTLSCSPISGHRSVSWYQQTPGQGLQFLFEYFSETQRNKGNFPGRFSGRQFSNSRSEMNVSTLELGDSALYLCASSFLREGSYEQYFGPGTRLTVT.